Reported below is one T cell receptor beta chain. Its antigen is not known. CDR3 length: 15 amino acids. Germline CDR1 and CDR2: SGHRS and YFSETQ. Trimming took 0 bases from V and 0 from J, leaving 9 bases between them. Constant-region reverse primers amplified full-length variable regions, followed by semi-nested Nested Universal Primer A PCR. One entry per CDR3 protein results from TCRdb running MiXCR on the 5' RACE reads. The sample contains over 9,000 distinct CDR3 sequences, roughly 60% of which appear only once. Memory CD4+ cells were defined as CD4+CD45RO+CD25-. Study findings and constraints: Tumor Treg TCRs overlapped most with tumor naive CD4+ cells. The TCR gene usage of tumor memory CD4+ T cells clustered together with blood and lymph node memory CD4+ cells and with lymph node naive CD4+ cells.

The rearrangement uses TRBV5-1 and TRBJ1-1; D is uncertain. Specimen: tumor-infiltrating memory CD4+ T cells sorted from the breast tumor. The subset here: memory CD4+ T cells, CD4+CD45RO+CD25-. This clonotype was obtained from a female donor with breast cancer. The CDR3 nucleotides read TGCGCCAGCAGCTTGGAGCTCATGGTGAACACTGAAGCTTTCTTT. Translating gives CASSLELMVNTEAFF. Using reference TRBV5-1 and TRBJ1-1 for the parts outside the CDR3, the full variable domain is KAGVTQTPRYLIKTRGQQVTLSCSPISGHRSVSWYQQTPGQGLQFLFEYFSETQRNKGNFPGRFSGRQFSNSRSEMNVSTLELGDSALYLCASSLELMVNTEAFFGQGTRLTVV.